This T cell receptor (beta chain) was found in a study of blood T cell repertoires in COVID-19 (TCRdb year 2020). About the full investigation: Collaborator samples came from the United States, Italy and Spain and covered acute and convalescent phases of COVID-19. Where available, HLA class I and class II types were taken from metadata supplied by the sample provider and were not determined by assay-based typing. The material from the prospective study consisted of cDNA or gDNA derived from T cells, B-cell-depleted T cells, or PBMCs. Samples came from the ongoing ImmuneRACE study (first 160 participants) plus 1,254 subjects from 6 global collaborators. Sample metadata almost always included a de-identified subject ID, COVID-19 status, age in years and sex. Deeply sampled blood TCRbeta repertoires from subjects exposed to, actively infected with, or recovered from COVID-19 were included in the dataset. The repertoires were released in a freely available public database intended as a resource for research on the immune response to SARS-CoV-2. Results the study describes overall, beyond this receptor: The quantity of clinical and demographic metadata differed by source and by participant and was supplied without curation.

TCRbeta CDR3 regions were amplified from genomic DNA using the immunoSEQ Assay, a bias-controlled multiplex PCR. Under the source paper's analysis protocol: The number of nucleated cells in each sample was estimated by amplification of reference gene primers within the assay. To quantify the absolute abundance of each unique TCRbeta CDR3 rearrangement, sequence reads were collapsed and filtered. For each sample, productive Simpson clonality was calculated as the square root of Simpson's diversity index over productive rearrangements. This is the immuneACCESS table as TCRdb keeps it, with only in-frame sequences that have V and J called. A part of the clones is gone; compared with another copy, unresolved V genes explain less than half, and the rest is unexplained. V, J and clone size reflect that table, while D and trimming were determined from the DNA. The sample table records about 260,000 clones; around 88% of these occur just once. Under 2% of the sample is in the top ten clones.

With regard to this clone: Its antigen remains unidentified. No clone much larger than this one lies a single base away; base qualities are absent.

Whole blood was collected in K2EDTA tubes by collaborating institutions according to the institutions' own protocols. Collaborator samples were shipped for TCRbeta analysis as frozen whole blood, isolated PBMCs, or DNA extracted from either sample type. The receptor comes from a man aged 25 to 45 with active or convalescent COVID-19. The source material was peripheral blood.

The nucleotides read TGTGCCAGCAGACCGACGGGACAGGGGAATTCACCCCTCCACTTT. Translated, this gives CASRPTGQGNSPLHF. The chain uses TRBV3-1 (or the pseudogene TRBV3-2) and TRBJ1-6; 10 bases in the middle match TRBD1. Based on the germline V gene (reference sequence), the CDR1 and CDR2 sequences are LGHDT and YNNKEL. Measured from the cysteine to the phenylalanine, the CDR3 is 15 residues long. CDR3 DNA only is kept here, 45 bases in frame from base 1. V and J are trimmed by 6 bases and 7 bases, and the gene matches miss 6 bases of the junction.